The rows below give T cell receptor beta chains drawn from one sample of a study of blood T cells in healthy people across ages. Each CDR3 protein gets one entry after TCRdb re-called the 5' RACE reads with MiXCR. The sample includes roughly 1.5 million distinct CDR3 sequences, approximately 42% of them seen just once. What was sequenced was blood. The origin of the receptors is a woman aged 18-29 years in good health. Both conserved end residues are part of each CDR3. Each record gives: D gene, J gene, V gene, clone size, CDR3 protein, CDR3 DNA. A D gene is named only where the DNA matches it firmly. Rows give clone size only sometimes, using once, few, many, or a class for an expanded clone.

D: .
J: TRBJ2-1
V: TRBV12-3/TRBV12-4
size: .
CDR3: CASSFTGHNEQFF
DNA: TGTGCCAGCAGTTTTACAGGCCACAATGAGCAGTTCTTC

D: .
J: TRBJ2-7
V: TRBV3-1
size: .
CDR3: CASSQGWSSYEQYF
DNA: TGTGCCAGCAGCCAGGGGTGGAGCTCCTACGAGCAGTACTTC

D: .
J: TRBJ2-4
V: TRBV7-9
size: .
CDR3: CASSSLPTAKNIQYF
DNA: TGTGCCAGCAGCTCTCTCCCGACAGCCAAAAACATTCAGTACTTC

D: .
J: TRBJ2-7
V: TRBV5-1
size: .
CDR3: CASSPERVYEQYF
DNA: TGCGCCAGCAGCCCCGAGCGGGTCTACGAGCAGTACTTC

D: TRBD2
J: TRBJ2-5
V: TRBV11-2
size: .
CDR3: CASSLYSGPETQYF
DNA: TGTGCCAGCAGCTTATATAGCGGGCCAGAGACCCAGTACTTC

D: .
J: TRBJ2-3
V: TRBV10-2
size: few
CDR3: CASSESNAGIFTDTQYF
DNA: TGCGCCAGCAGTGAGTCGAACGCAGGGATTTTTACAGATACGCAGTATTTT

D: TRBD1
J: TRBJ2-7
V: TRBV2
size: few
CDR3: CASTQGQGLVYEQYF
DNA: TGTGCCAGCACCCAAGGACAGGGGCTAGTCTACGAGCAGTACTTC

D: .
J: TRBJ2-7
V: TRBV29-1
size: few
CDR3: CSVLQRLSYNEQYF
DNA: TGCAGCGTCCTCCAGCGCCTCTCCTACAATGAGCAGTACTTC

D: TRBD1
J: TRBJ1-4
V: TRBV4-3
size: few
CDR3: CASSQALTGEGEKLFF
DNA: TGCGCCAGCAGCCAAGCGCTAACAGGGGAAGGGGAAAAACTGTTTTTT

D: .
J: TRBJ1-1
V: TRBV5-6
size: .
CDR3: CASSLSGVYTEAFF
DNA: TGTGCCAGCAGCCTGTCGGGGGTGTACACTGAAGCTTTCTTT

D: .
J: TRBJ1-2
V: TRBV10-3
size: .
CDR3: CAISATTDSGYTF
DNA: TGTGCCATCAGCGCTACCACAGACTCCGGCTACACCTTC

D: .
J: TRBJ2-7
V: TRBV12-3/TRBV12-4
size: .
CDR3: CASRLVRYEQYF
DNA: TGTGCCAGCAGGTTAGTCCGATACGAGCAGTACTTC

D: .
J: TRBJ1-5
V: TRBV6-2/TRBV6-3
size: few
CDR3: CASRTVELNQPQHF
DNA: TGTGCCAGCAGGACCGTGGAGCTCAATCAGCCCCAGCATTTT

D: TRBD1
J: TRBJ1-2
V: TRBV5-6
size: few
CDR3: CASSLGSGTGSYGYTF
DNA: TGTGCCAGCAGCTTGGGCTCCGGGACAGGGAGTTATGGCTACACCTTC

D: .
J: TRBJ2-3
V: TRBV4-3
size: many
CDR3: CASSQLSLSTDTQYF
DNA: TGCGCCAGCAGCCAATTGAGCCTAAGCACAGATACGCAGTATTTT

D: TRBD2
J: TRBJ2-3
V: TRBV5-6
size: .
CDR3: CASSAGLAGVSDTQYF
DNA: TGTGCCAGCAGCGCCGGACTAGCGGGAGTCTCAGATACGCAGTATTTT

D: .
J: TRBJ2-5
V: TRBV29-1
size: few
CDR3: CSASFGGDLSYNEQYF
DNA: TGCAGCGCCTCCTTTGGGGGAGACCTCTCCTACAATGAGCAGTACTTC

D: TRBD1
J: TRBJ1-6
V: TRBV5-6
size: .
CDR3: CASSLTGGPSPLHF
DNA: TGTGCCAGCAGCCTAACAGGGGGCCCTTCACCCCTCCACTTT

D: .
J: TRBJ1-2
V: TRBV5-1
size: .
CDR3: CASTRQDGNYGYTF
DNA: TGCGCCAGCACCCGGCAGGATGGTAACTATGGCTACACCTTC

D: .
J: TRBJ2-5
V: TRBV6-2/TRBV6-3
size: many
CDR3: CASSYSQETQYF
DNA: TGTGCCAGCAGCTACTCCCAAGAGACCCAGTACTTC

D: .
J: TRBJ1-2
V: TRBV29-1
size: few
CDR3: CSVGWEAYGYTF
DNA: TGCAGCGTTGGCTGGGAAGCCTATGGCTACACCTTC

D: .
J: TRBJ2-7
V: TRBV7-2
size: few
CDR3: CASSLQGEYEQYF
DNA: TGTGCCAGCAGTTTACAAGGGGAGTACGAGCAGTACTTC